The clone carrying this T cell receptor beta chain was detected only a few times. Its antigen is not identified. The CDR3 is 13 residues long. CDR1 and CDR2 (germline): ENHRY, SYGVKD. V was cut by 2 bases and J by 1 base, with 5 bases left in between. Of the isolated RNA, all was reverse transcribed, and so the sequenced material was expressed TCRB transcripts. Assay used: immunoSEQ multiplex PCR; TCRdb lists only in-frame clones, some missing. The sample lists about 650,000 clones; 9.5% to 15% were seen once. This record belongs to a study of beta chain features in type 1 diabetes. Study-wide results and limits: Within each of all four CD4+ subsets, Type 1 diabetes patients had TCRB CDR3s that were moderately but significantly shorter.

This clonotype was obtained from a man younger than 40 with type 1 diabetes. The sample was naive CD4+ T cells from blood. J is TRBJ1-2 and V is TRBV10-3; D remains unclear. The CDR3 region has the DNA TGTGCCATCAGTGAGACGAATAACTATGGCTACACCTTC. Residues: CAISETNNYGYTF.